Listed here are 24 T cell receptor beta chains from one sample, sequenced in a study of cytomegalovirus exposure and HLA in healthy donors. Primers: 60 Vbeta forward and 13 Jbeta reverse. The data were produced by immunoSEQ multiplex PCR, yet TCRdb's version contains in-frame clones alone and is incomplete. The repertoire holds 93,000 or so clones, with 65% to 85% as singletons. The sequencing input was PBMCs. These receptors were collected from a man between 45 and 60 years old in good health and CMV-seropositive.

This clone has only one observation. Germline is not matched at one junction end, which may reflect a read error. The chain links TRBV5-1 to TRBJ2-5; 7 positions match TRBD2. There are 15 residues in the CDR3. The germline CDR1 and CDR2 sequences are SGHRS and YFSETQ. The CDR3 DNA follows: TGCGCCAACAGCTTGACCCCTAGCGGAGGGGAGACCCAGTACTTC. Its translation: CANSLTPSGGETQYF.

CDR3 region: CASSPGTVWGNQPQHF. As DNA, the CDR3 is TGCGCCAGCAGCCCGGGGACAGTCTGGGGCAATCAGCCCCAGCATTTT. The chain carries TRBV5-1 and TRBJ1-5, with TRBD1 matching 7 bases. There are 16 residues in the CDR3. The V and J ends lost 4 bases and 2 bases, in that order; junction bases with no gene match: 9. The germline CDR1 and CDR2 sequences are SGHRS and YFSETQ.

The chain recombines TRBV4-3 with TRBJ2-7, with D possibly matching TRBD1 (6 bases). This CDR3 has 13 amino acids. Trimming shortened V by 4 bases and J by 5 bases, and 12 bases separated the two germline ends. In germline, CDR1 is LGHNA, CDR2 YSLEER. CDR3 DNA sequence: TGCGCCAGCAGCCTGCTCCAGGGGCACGAGCAGTACTTC. It translates to CASSLLQGHEQYF.

This chain links TRBV19 with TRBJ2-1; D perhaps matches TRBD2 (6 bases). Germline V gene sequence: CDR1 LNHDA, CDR2 SQIVND (reference sequence). The CDR3 extends over 15 amino acids. V dropped 3 bases and J dropped 5 bases, with 14 bases sitting between them. CDR3 loop: CASSILAGINNEQFF. CDR3 coding DNA: TGTGCCAGTAGTATCCTTGCGGGGATTAACAATGAGCAGTTCTTC.

This clone was seen only once. The V call is TRBV18, the J call TRBJ2-7; 9 nucleotides align to TRBD2. The CDR3 runs to 16 residues. Trimming at V came to 5 bases and at J to 0 bases, leaving 8 bases not matched to a gene. Germline V CDR1 and CDR2: KGHSH, LQKENI. The CDR3 DNA reads as TGTGCCAGCTCATCAACTCCTAGCGGGGCCTCCTACGAGCAGTACTTC. Translated, it gives CASSSTPSGASYEQYF.

The chain couples TRBV9 to TRBJ2-2; TRBD2 agrees at 11 bases. Germline V gene data show CDR1 as SGDLS and CDR2 as YYNGEE. With 3 bases clipped from V and 8 bases from J, the junction kept 15 bases outside the gene matches. The CDR3 length is 18 residues. The CDR3: CASSAGTSGLGGAGELFF. The CDR3 DNA sequence: TGTGCCAGCAGCGCCGGGACTAGCGGCCTGGGAGGAGCGGGGGAGCTGTTTTTT. The whole variable domain, remainder taken from reference TRBV9 and TRBJ2-2, is DSGVTQTPKHLITATGQRVTLRCSPRSGDLSVYWYQQSLDQGLQFLIQYYNGEERAKGNILERFSAQQFPDLHSELNLSSLELGDSALYFCASSAGTSGLGGAGELFFGEGSRLTVL.

The gene calls are TRBV15 and TRBJ2-7, with TRBD2 as a possible D gene (6 bases). Germline CDR1 reads LNHNV; CDR2 reads YYDKDF (reference sequence). This CDR3 has 16 amino acids. V was trimmed by 0 bases and J by 7 bases, leaving 19 bases between them. The CDR3 here is CATSRDSGGVTGEQYF. For the CDR3, the DNA is TGTGCCACCAGCAGAGATTCAGGAGGGGTCACGGGAGAGCAGTACTTC.

The rearrangement links TRBV5-8 to TRBJ1-5; 8 positions match TRBD1. J was trimmed by 5 bases and V by 0 bases; bases with no gene match: 1. Germline V gene data show CDR1 as SGHTS and CDR2 as YDEGEE. There are 14 residues in the CDR3. The DNA of the CDR3 is TGTGCCAGCAGCTTGGTACAGGGGGATCAGCCCCAGCATTTT. It translates to CASSLVQGDQPQHF.

This clone was recorded a few times. The CDR3 spells CASSLTGGPYNEQFF. The CDR3 DNA is TGTGCCAGCAGCTTAACGGGAGGGCCGTACAATGAGCAGTTCTTC. The chain is built from TRBV7-9 and TRBJ2-1; 8 bases fit TRBD2. Germline values: CDR1 SEHNR, CDR2 FQNEAQ (reference sequence). With V trimmed by 2 bases and J by 4 bases, 4 bases remained unmatched. The CDR3 contains 15 residues.

This chain connects TRBV18 to TRBJ1-1; D might be TRBD1 (6 bases). V dropped 1 base and J dropped 0 bases, with 9 bases sitting between them. This CDR3 spans 15 amino acids. Germline CDR1 reads KGHSH; CDR2 reads LQKENI. The CDR3 sequence is CASSPRAGVNTEAFF. The CDR3 DNA reads as TGTGCCAGCTCACCACGCGCAGGGGTGAACACTGAAGCTTTCTTT.

The chain employs TRBV7-2 and TRBJ2-7; unclear D gene. The CDR3 sequence is 12 residues long. Germline V gives CDR1 SGHTA, CDR2 FQGNSA. The germline V and J ends were trimmed by 5 bases and 0 bases, with 5 bases remaining between them. The CDR3, as DNA: TGTGCCAGCAGCCCCCTCTCCTACGAGCAGTACTTC. Amino acids: CASSPLSYEQYF.

V and J are TRBV2 and TRBJ2-3; D remains ambiguous. Germline V lookup: CDR1 SNHLY, CDR2 FYNNEI. V shed 5 bases and J shed 0 bases, with 9 bases lying between them. This CDR3 region has 14 residues. CDR3: CASSRELSTDTQYF. Here the CDR3 DNA reads TGTGCCAGCAGTCGCGAGCTAAGCACAGATACGCAGTATTTT.

Written as DNA, the CDR3 is TGCAGCGTTGGACAGGGCACAGATACGCAGTATTTT. Translating it yields CSVGQGTDTQYF. The chain links TRBV29-1 to TRBJ2-3; D is perhaps TRBD1 (6 bases). CDR1 SQVTM and CDR2 ANQGSEA come from the germline V gene. The CDR3 sequence is 12 residues long. Trimming stripped 4 bases from V and 1 base from J, with 6 bases between.

V is TRBV7-8 and J is TRBJ2-1, with 9 positions matching TRBD1. The CDR3 sequence is 16 residues long. The ends lost 4 bases at V and 1 base at J; junction bases unmatched: 5. The germline gives CDR1 SGHVS, CDR2 FQNEAQ. The CDR3 DNA sequence: TGTGCCAGCAGCTCTTCGGACAGGGGTTCCTACAATGAGCAGTTCTTC. Its translation: CASSSSDRGSYNEQFF. Based on the CDR3 plus reference TRBV7-8 and TRBJ2-1, the full variable domain is GAGVSQSPRYKVAKRGQDVALRCDPISGHVSLFWYQQALGQGPEFLTYFQNEAQLDKSGLPSDRFFAERPEGSVSTLKIQRTQQEDSAVYLCASSSSDRGSYNEQFFGPGTRLTVL.

The rearrangement uses TRBV7-2 and TRBJ2-7, with D perhaps TRBD1 (6 bases). The germline V gene encodes CDR1 SGHTA and CDR2 FQGNSA. The ends were cut back, 3 bases at V and 0 bases at J, with 9 bases in the middle. The CDR3 extends over 14 amino acids. The CDR3 spells CASSLGHHSYEQYF. CDR3 sequence (DNA): TGTGCCAGCAGCTTGGGACACCACTCCTACGAGCAGTACTTC.

This chain joins TRBV27 and TRBJ2-3; 13 nucleotides line up with TRBD2. The CDR3 covers 18 residues. Per germline, CDR1 MNHEY and CDR2 SMNVEV (reference sequence). With 5 bases clipped from V and 5 bases from J, the junction kept 13 bases outside the gene matches. The CDR3 reads CASSAGTSGTGLGDTQYF. DNA of the CDR3: TGTGCCAGCAGTGCCGGGACTAGCGGGACAGGCCTTGGAGATACGCAGTATTTT.

The J gene is TRBJ2-2, the V gene TRBV18; TRBD1 might be the D (6 bases). This CDR3 is built from 15 residues. V lost 3 bases and J lost 4, with 12 bases in between. Germline V gene data show CDR1 as KGHSH and CDR2 as LQKENI. DNA for the CDR3: TGTGCCAGCTCACCGACGACGGACAGCACCGGGGAGCTGTTTTTT. Amino acid sequence: CASSPTTDSTGELFF.

The CDR3 spells CASGGRGDQPQHF. The CDR3 DNA follows: TGTGCCAGTGGGGGCCGAGGGGATCAGCCCCAGCATTTT. The chain is built from TRBV19 and TRBJ1-5, with D tentatively TRBD1 (6 bases). The CDR3 loop spans 13 amino acids. Trimming removed 8 bases at V and 5 bases at J, with 13 bases between. The germline V gene encodes CDR1 LNHDA and CDR2 SQIVND (reference sequence).

The CDR3 coding sequence is TGTGCCAGCGCGTTTTGGGGGGCGAACACCGGGGAGCTGTTTTTT. Amino acids: CASAFWGANTGELFF. The chain has TRBV2 and TRBJ2-2; D perhaps matches TRBD2 (6 bases). This CDR3 is 15 amino acids long. Germline CDR1 and CDR2: SNHLY and FYNNEI. V lost 8 bases to trimming and J lost 0 bases, with 13 bases between them.

This chain connects TRBV28 to TRBJ1-5; D may be TRBD1 (5 bases). This CDR3 has 18 residues. In germline, CDR1 is MDHEN, CDR2 SYDVKM. V lost 3 bases and J 3 bases, leaving 21 bases between the germline ends. CDR3 DNA: TGTGCCAGCAGTTTTGCGGGGCGCCACCGTCCTATCAATCAGCCCCAGCATTTT. Its protein is CASSFAGRHRPINQPQHF.

This chain joins TRBV5-1 and TRBJ2-7, with TRBD2 matching over 11 bases. The CDR3 spans 16 residues. Germline V gene data show CDR1 as SGHRS and CDR2 as YFSETQ. Trimming cost V 4 bases and J 2 bases; bases outside gene matches: 8. The CDR3 is CASSRGGTSGAYEQYF. Here the CDR3 DNA reads TGCGCCAGCAGCCGTGGTGGGACTAGCGGCGCCTACGAGCAGTACTTC.

This rearrangement joins TRBV28 to TRBJ2-7; 10 bases line up with TRBD2. The V gene's germline CDR1 is MDHEN and CDR2 SYDVKM. After removal of 4 bases from V and 4 bases from J, the junction contained 10 bases not matched to a gene. This CDR3 has 16 residues. The CDR3 DNA sequence: TGTGCCAGCAGTTCGGCCCTAGCGGGAGTTAGGTACGAGCAGTACTTC. Amino acids: CASSSALAGVRYEQYF.

J is TRBJ2-2 and V is TRBV7-3; 7 nucleotides line up with TRBD2. With 1 base clipped from V and 4 bases from J, the junction kept 3 bases outside the gene matches. The CDR3 covers 15 residues. Germline V lookup: CDR1 SGHTA, CDR2 FQGTGA. CDR3 amino acids: CASSLIGGSTGELFF. The CDR3 DNA reads as TGTGCCAGCAGCTTAATCGGCGGGAGCACCGGGGAGCTGTTTTTT.

This clone was counted a single time. The chain is built from TRBV5-5 and TRBJ2-5; D not resolved. Germline CDR1 reads SGHKS; CDR2 reads YYEKEE (reference sequence). The CDR3 extends over 15 amino acids. Trimming cost V 0 bases and J 4 bases, with 13 bases left between them. In DNA, the CDR3 is TGTGCCAGCAGCTTGGTCGGTACTCTTCGAGAGACCCAGTACTTC. Amino acid sequence: CASSLVGTLRETQYF.